The entry below describes one T cell receptor beta chain. This clonotype occurred a few times. The antigen this receptor binds is unknown. The input lacks base qualities; no much larger clone sits a single base away. The sample belongs to a study of CD8 T cells in Susac syndrome (dated by TCRdb to about 2019). Background on the whole study: The study used repertoire sequencing to test whether antigen drove CD8+ T cell activation and differentiation in Susac syndrome. CD8+ T cell repertoire clonality was compared between around eleven healthy donors, some 14 Susac syndrome patients and some 15 multiple sclerosis patients. The full study reports these points: The number of individuals in the TCR sequencing and HLA analysis was recognized as being relatively small.

High-throughput TCR beta sequencing profiled peripheral blood CD8+ and CD4+ T cells from healthy donors, Susac syndrome patients and multiple sclerosis patients. The multiple sclerosis controls were treatment-naive patients whose relapsing-remitting disease, either stable or active, fulfilled the revised McDonald criteria. Bulk CD8+ and CD4+ T cells were purified by magnetic negative isolation, while CD8+ TEMRA cells were enriched using FACS. Blood was collected in EDTA tubes and processed within 24 hours, with PBMCs isolated through density gradient centrifugation. PBMCs intended for TCR sequencing were cryopreserved in liquid nitrogen and thawed later in a water bath at 37 degrees C. Purity of sorted or isolated CD4+, CD8+ and CD8+ TEMRA cells was at least 90%. RNA was extracted using the RNeasy kit, and roughly 0.45 to 1 ug of the RNA was reverse transcribed with random hexamers. The immunoSEQ multiplex PCR assay, covering 54 Vbeta and 13 Jbeta segments, was used to amplify TCR beta CDR3 regions. PCR amplification bias was corrected using a synthetic template baseline for primer optimization and computational correction. On the study's bioinformatics: Only productive sequences were kept, with reads annotated to V, D and J genes according to IMGT and analyzed in immunoSEQ Analyzer. Clonality was calculated as one minus the Shannon entropy normalized by log2 of the number of productive unique sequences. For each patient and control, public and private clones were evaluated within the 100 most prevalent clones. Clones were defined as Susac-specific if absent from the healthy and MS cohorts, from 1052 published viral clones and from other ImmuneACCESS disease sequences. TCRdb took the public reads, trimmed them with fastp at Q25, ran MiXCR for clone calling and kept in-frame beta chains. CDR3 protein sequences are deduplicated, and each keeps its most common genes and DNA. The V and J calls shown here were made by TCRdb, not taken from the authors' results. Across this sample there are about 300,000 distinct CDR3 sequences, with about 89% seen only once. The ten biggest clones cover about 0.17% of the sample.

The junction carries 8 bases between V and J, which are trimmed by 4 bases and 4 bases respectively. The germline V gene (reference sequence) sets CDR1 to LGHDT and CDR2 to YNNKEL. There are 12 amino acids in the CDR3, from cysteine to phenylalanine inclusive. Only CDR3 DNA remains: 36 bases, in frame from the first base. The sequenced sample was CD8+ T cells from PBMCs. The sequence was collected from a human donor with multiple sclerosis. The rearranged segments are TRBV3-1 and TRBJ2-7, with no reliable assignment of the D segment. In nucleotide form, the sequence is TGTGCCAGCAGCCTCCTGTGGTACGAGCAGTACTTC. This encodes CASSLLWYEQYF.